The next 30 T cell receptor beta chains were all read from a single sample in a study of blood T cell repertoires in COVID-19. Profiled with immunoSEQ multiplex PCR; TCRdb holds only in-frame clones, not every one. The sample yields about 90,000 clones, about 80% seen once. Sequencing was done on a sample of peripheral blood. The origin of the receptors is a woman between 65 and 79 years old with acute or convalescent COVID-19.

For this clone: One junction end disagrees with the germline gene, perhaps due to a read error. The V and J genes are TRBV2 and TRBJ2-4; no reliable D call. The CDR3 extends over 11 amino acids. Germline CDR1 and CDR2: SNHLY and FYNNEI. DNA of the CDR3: TGTGCCAGCAGTGCCATAAACATTCAGTACTTC. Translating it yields CASSAINIQYF.

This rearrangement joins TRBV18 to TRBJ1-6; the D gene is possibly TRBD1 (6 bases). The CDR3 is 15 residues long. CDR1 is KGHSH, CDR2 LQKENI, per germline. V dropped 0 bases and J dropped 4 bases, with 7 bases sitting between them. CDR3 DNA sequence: TGTGCCAGCTCACCACCAACAGGGTATAATTCACCCCTCCACTTT. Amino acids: CASSPPTGYNSPLHF.

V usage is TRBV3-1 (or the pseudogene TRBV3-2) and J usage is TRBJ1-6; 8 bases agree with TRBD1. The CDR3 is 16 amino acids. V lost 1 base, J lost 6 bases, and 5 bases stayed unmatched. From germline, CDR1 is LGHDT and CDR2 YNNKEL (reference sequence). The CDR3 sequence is CASSQAGQGFNSPLHF. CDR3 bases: TGTGCCAGCAGCCAAGCCGGACAGGGTTTTAATTCACCCCTCCACTTT.

The CDR3 DNA reads as TGTGCCAGCAAGGGACAGCTCGGTGAAAAACTGTTTTTT. As protein: CASKGQLGEKLFF. This chain links TRBV2 with TRBJ1-4; TRBD1 matches at 7 bases. The CDR3 runs to 13 residues. From germline, CDR1 is SNHLY and CDR2 FYNNEI. The V gene end was trimmed by 7 bases and the J gene end by 7 bases; junction bases not matched to a gene: 6.

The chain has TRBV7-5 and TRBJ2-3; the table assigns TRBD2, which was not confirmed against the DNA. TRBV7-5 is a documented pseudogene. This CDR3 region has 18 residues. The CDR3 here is CVRSLVPSGGAGRHTQYF. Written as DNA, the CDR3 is TGTGTCAGAAGCTTAGTGCCTAGCGGGGGGGCCGGGAGACATACGCAGTATTTT.

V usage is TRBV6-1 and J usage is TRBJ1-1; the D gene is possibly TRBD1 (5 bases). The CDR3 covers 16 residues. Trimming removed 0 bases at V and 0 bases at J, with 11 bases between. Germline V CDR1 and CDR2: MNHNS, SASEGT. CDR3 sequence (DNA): TGTGCCAGCAGTGAAGCGGGGCAGGGCTTGAACACTGAAGCTTTCTTT. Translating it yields CASSEAGQGLNTEAFF.

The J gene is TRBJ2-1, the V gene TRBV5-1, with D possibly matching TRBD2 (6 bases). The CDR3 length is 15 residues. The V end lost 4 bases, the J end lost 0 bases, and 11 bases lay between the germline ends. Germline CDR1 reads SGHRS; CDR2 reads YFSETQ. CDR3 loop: CASSPDGSSYNEQFF. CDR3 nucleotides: TGCGCCAGCAGCCCGGACGGGAGCTCCTACAATGAGCAGTTCTTC.

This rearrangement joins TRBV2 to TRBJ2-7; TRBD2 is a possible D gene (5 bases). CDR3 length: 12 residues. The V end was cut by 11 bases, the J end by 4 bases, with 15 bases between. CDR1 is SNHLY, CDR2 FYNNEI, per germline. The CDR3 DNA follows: TGTGCCTCCAGTGAGGAGGAATACGAGCAGTACTTC. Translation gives CASSEEEYEQYF.

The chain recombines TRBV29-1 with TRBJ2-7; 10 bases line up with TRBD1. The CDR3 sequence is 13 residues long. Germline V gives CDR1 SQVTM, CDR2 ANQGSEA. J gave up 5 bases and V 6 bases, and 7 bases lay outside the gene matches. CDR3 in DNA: TGCAGCGTCCCCGGGACAGGGGTGCACGAGCAGTACTTC. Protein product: CSVPGTGVHEQYF.

The CDR3 DNA is TGTGCCAGCAGTTCTAGCCGGGTCCCTAGGGATGGCTACACCTTC. This sequence encodes CASSSSRVPRDGYTF. The chain joins TRBV27 to TRBJ1-2; no reliable D call. This CDR3 is 15 amino acids long. Germline values: CDR1 MNHEY, CDR2 SMNVEV (reference sequence). V lost 4 bases and J 6 bases, leaving 18 bases between the germline ends.

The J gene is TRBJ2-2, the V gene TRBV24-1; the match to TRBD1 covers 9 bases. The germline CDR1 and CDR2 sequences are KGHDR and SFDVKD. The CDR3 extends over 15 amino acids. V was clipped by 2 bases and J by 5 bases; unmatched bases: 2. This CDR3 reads CATSDSQGATGELFF. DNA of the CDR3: TGTGCCACCAGTGATTCACAGGGGGCGACCGGGGAGCTGTTTTTT.

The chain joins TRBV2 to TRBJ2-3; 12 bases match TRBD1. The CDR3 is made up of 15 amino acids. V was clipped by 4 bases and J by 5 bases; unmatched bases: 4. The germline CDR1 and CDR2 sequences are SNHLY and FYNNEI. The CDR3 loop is CASSAGTGGLDTQYF. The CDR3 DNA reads TGTGCCAGCAGTGCCGGGACAGGGGGCTTAGATACGCAGTATTTT.

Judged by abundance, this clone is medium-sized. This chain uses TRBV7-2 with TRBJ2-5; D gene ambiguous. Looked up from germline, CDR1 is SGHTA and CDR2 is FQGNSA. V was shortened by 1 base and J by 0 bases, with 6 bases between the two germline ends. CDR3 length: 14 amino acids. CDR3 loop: CASSLGAYQETQYF. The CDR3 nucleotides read TGTGCCAGCAGCTTAGGGGCCTACCAAGAGACCCAGTACTTC.

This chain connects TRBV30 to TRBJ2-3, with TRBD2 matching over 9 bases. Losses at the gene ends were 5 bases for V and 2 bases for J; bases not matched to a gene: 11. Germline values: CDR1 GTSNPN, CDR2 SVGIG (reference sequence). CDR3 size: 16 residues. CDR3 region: CAWSIGGGAITDTQYF. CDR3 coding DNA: TGTGCCTGGTCAATTGGCGGGGGGGCCATCACAGATACGCAGTATTTT.

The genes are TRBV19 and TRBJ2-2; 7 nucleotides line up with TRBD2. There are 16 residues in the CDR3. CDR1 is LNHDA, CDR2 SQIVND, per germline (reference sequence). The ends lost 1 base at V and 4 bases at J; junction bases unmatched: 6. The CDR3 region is CASSIGPGGSTGELFF. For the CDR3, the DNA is TGTGCCAGTAGTATAGGCCCCGGGGGGAGCACCGGGGAGCTGTTTTTT.

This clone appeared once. In nucleotides, the CDR3 is TGCGCCAGCAAAGGACAGGGAACAATCACTGAAGCTTTCTTT. It encodes CASKGQGTITEAFF. The chain carries TRBV5-1 and TRBJ1-1, with 8 bases identical to TRBD1. V gave up 6 bases and J gave up 4 bases; unmatched junction bases: 8. The CDR3 runs to 14 residues. CDR1 is SGHRS and CDR2 is YFSETQ in the germline V gene.

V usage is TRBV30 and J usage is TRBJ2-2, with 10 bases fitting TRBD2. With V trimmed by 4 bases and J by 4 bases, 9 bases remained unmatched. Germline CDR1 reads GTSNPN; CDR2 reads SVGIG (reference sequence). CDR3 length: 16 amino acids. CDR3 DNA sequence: TGTGCCTGGACAAAAGCGGGAGGGCCGGGCACCGGGGAGCTGTTTTTT. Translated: CAWTKAGGPGTGELFF.

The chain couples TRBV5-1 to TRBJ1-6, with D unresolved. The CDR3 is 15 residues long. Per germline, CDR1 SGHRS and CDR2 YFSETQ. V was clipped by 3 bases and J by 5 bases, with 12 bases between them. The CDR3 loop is CASSSETKNNSPLHF. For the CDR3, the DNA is TGCGCCAGCAGCTCGGAGACTAAAAATAATTCACCCCTCCACTTT.

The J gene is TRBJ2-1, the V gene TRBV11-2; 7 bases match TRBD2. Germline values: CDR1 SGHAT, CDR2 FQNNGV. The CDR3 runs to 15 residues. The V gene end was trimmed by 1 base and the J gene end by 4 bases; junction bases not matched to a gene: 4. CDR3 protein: CASSLAPSGYNEQFF. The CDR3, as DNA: TGTGCCAGCAGCTTAGCCCCTAGCGGTTACAATGAGCAGTTCTTC.

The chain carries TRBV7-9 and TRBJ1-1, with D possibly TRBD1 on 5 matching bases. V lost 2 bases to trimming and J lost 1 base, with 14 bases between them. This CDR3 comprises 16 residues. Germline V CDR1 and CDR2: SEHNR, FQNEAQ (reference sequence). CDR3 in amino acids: CASSLFGGAGNTEAFF. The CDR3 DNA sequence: TGTGCCAGCAGCTTATTTGGAGGGGCGGGGAACACTGAAGCTTTCTTT.

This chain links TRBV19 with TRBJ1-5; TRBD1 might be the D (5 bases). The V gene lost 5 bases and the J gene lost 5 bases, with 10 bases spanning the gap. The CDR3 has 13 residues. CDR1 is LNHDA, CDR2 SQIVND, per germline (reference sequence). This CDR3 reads CASSWTPYQPQHF. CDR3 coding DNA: TGTGCCAGTAGTTGGACACCGTATCAGCCCCAGCATTTT.

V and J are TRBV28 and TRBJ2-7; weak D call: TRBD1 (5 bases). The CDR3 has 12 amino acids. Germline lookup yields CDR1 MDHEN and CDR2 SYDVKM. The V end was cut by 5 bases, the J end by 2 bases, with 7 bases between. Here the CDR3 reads CASSADTYEQYF. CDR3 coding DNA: TGTGCCAGCAGTGCGGACACCTACGAGCAGTACTTC.

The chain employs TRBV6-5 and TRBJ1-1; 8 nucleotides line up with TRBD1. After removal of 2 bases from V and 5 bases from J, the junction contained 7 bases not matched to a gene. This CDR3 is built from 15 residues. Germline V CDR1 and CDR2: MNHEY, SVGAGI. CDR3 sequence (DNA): TGTGCCAGCAGTTACACCGGGACAGGAGGGACTGAAGCTTTCTTT. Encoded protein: CASSYTGTGGTEAFF.

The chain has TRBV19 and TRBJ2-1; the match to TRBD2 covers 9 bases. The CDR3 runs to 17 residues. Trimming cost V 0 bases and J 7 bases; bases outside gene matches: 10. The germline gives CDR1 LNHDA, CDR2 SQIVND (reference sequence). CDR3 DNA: TGTGCCAGTAGTATAGATCGAGTAGCGGGAGTGATAAATGAGCAGTTCTTC. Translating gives CASSIDRVAGVINEQFF. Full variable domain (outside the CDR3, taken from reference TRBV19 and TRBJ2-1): DGGITQSPKYLFRKEGQNVTLSCEQNLNHDAMYWYRQDPGQGLRLIYYSQIVNDFQKGDIAEGYSVSREKKESFPLTVTSAQKNPTAFYLCASSIDRVAGVINEQFFGPGTRLTVL.

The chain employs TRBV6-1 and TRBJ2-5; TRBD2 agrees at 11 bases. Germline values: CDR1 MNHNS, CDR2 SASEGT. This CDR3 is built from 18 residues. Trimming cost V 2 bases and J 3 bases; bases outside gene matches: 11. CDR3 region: CASSETKGSGRAKETQYF. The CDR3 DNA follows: TGTGCCAGCAGTGAAACCAAGGGTAGCGGGAGGGCTAAAGAGACCCAGTACTTC.

The CDR3, as DNA: TGCGCCAGCAGCGGCTGGACAGGGAACAACCAGAACACTGAAGCTTTCTTT. Its protein is CASSGWTGNNQNTEAFF. The chain is built from TRBV5-1 and TRBJ1-1, with 8 bases lining up with TRBD1. Unmatched junction bases numbered 12, after V lost 4 bases and J lost 1 base. Germline-derived CDR1 and CDR2 are SGHRS and YFSETQ. The CDR3 spans 17 residues.

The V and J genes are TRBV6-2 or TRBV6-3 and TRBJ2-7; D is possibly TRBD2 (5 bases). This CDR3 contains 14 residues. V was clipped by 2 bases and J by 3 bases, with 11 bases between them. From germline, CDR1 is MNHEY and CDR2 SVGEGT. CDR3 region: CASSYNSGYYEQYF. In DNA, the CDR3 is TGTGCCAGCAGTTACAACAGCGGTTACTACGAGCAGTACTTC.

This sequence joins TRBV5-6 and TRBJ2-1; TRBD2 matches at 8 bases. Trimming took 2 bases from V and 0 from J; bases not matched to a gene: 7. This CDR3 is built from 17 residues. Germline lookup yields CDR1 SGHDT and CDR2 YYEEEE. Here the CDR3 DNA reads TGTGCCAGCAGCTTAGGGGCGGGAGGTTTCTCCTACAATGAGCAGTTCTTC. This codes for CASSLGAGGFSYNEQFF.

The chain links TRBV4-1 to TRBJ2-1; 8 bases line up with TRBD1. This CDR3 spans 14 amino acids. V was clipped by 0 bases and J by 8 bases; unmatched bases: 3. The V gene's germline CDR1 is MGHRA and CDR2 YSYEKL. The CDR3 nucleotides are TGCGCCAGCAGCCAAGAAACAGGGGGGTATGAGCAGTTCTTC. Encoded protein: CASSQETGGYEQFF.

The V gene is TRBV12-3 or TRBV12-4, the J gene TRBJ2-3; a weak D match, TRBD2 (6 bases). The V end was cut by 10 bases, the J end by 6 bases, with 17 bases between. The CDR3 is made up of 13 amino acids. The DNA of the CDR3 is TGTGCCACCTCGGGACTCCTTGCCGATACGCAGTATTTT. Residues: CATSGLLADTQYF.